This record covers a single T cell receptor beta chain. Its target is unknown. V trimming: 4 bases; J trimming: 9 bases; junction bases outside the gene matches: 6. CDR1 and CDR2 (germline): SGDLS, YYNGEE. The length of the CDR3 is 14 residues. These data are taken from a study of cytomegalovirus exposure and HLA in healthy donors. General study points: Most of the TCR beta V segments (in an earlier analysis) were productive either about 87% or about 30% of the time. Cytomegalovirus-associated TCR beta chains were listed, numbering over 150.

PCR employed 60 Vbeta and 13 Jbeta primers. Using immunoSEQ multiplex PCR, the repertoire was profiled, and TCRdb retains in-frame clones only, with some absent. There are roughly 170,000 clones in the sample; around 82% occur only once, and around 0.98% lies in the top ten. The sequence came from a young man in good health and CMV-seronegative. Sequenced sample: PBMCs. This chain uses TRBV9 with TRBJ2-1, with 11 bases identical to TRBD2. This CDR3 reads CASSQLAGVGEQFF. The CDR3 DNA reads TGTGCCAGCAGCCAACTAGCGGGAGTGGGTGAGCAGTTCTTC.